These 22 T cell receptor beta chains were all obtained from the same sample, sequenced in a study of blood T cell repertoires in COVID-19. The method was immunoSEQ multiplex PCR; TCRdb's version includes in-frame clones alone and lacks a portion of them. The sample shows about 68,000 clones, approximately 86% of them seen only once. The sample comprised peripheral blood. The source is a woman aged 55-75 years with acute or convalescent COVID-19.

The gene calls are TRBV13 and TRBJ2-3; tentatively, D is TRBD1 (5 bases). CDR1 and CDR2 from the germline V gene are PRHDT and FYEKMQ (reference sequence). V was cut by 2 bases and J by 5 bases, with 5 bases left in between. The CDR3 is 12 amino acids. The CDR3 sequence: CASSLRGDTQYF. For the CDR3, the DNA is TGTGCCAGCAGCTTAAGGGGAGATACGCAGTATTTT.

V and J are TRBV6-5 and TRBJ2-3; tentatively, D is TRBD1 (5 bases). The CDR3 consists of 12 residues. Trimming removed 7 bases from V and 1 base from J, with 6 bases in between. Germline values: CDR1 MNHEY, CDR2 SVGAGI. The CDR3 DNA sequence: TGTGCCAGCAAAGGGGGCACAGATACGCAGTATTTT. Amino acid sequence: CASKGGTDTQYF.

DNA of the CDR3: TGCGCCAGCAGCAGCAGGGGCAGGGACTACGAGCAGTACTTC. Translated, it gives CASSSRGRDYEQYF. This sequence joins TRBV5-1 and TRBJ2-7; D possibly corresponds to TRBD1 (6 bases). The CDR3 totals 14 residues. Germline CDR1 reads SGHRS; CDR2 reads YFSETQ. The germline V and J ends were trimmed by 4 bases and 3 bases, with 14 bases remaining between them.

The chain has TRBV7-2 and TRBJ1-6; 7 bases are shared with TRBD1. The CDR3 extends over 15 amino acids. V shed 1 base and J 8 bases; nucleotides not matched to a gene: 5. Germline CDR1 reads SGHTA; CDR2 reads FQGNSA. The CDR3 spells CASSLGRDSYSPLHF. CDR3 DNA sequence: TGTGCCAGCAGCTTAGGTCGGGACAGCTATTCACCCCTCCACTTT.

The chain recombines TRBV12-5 with TRBJ2-2; 7 positions match TRBD1. V trimming: 4 bases; J trimming: 6 bases; junction bases outside the gene matches: 5. This CDR3 spans 14 amino acids. CDR1 is LGHNT and CDR2 is FRNRAP in the germline V gene. CDR3 region: CASGSLQGPGELFF. The CDR3 region has the DNA TGTGCTAGTGGTTCGTTACAGGGGCCCGGGGAGCTGTTTTTT.

The genes are TRBV6-2 or TRBV6-3 and TRBJ2-3, with TRBD2 matching over 8 bases. The junction had 14 bases not matched to a gene; V was cut back by 5 bases and J by 7 bases. Germline CDR1 reads MNHEY; CDR2 reads SVGEGT. The CDR3 has 16 amino acids. The CDR3 loop is CASSKTSGGGLNTQYF. The CDR3 DNA is TGTGCCAGCAGTAAAACCTCGGGGGGGGGCCTAAATACGCAGTATTTT.

The chain uses TRBV21-1 and TRBJ1-1; TRBD1, the table's D call, was not compared with the DNA. TRBV21-1 represents a pseudogene. The CDR3 is 15 residues long. The CDR3 DNA is TGTGCCAGCAGCCTAAGACAGGGAGTGTACACTGAAGCTTTCTTT. It specifies CASSLRQGVYTEAFF.

The chain uses TRBV24-1 and TRBJ2-5; TRBD2 matches 7 bases. This CDR3 has 14 residues. V shed 10 bases, J shed 0 bases, and the junction held 7 bases outside the gene matches. Germline assignment: CDR1 KGHDR and CDR2 SFDVKD. Written as DNA, the CDR3 is TGTGCCACGTCAAAGCGGGAATACCAAGAGACCCAGTACTTC. This translates into CATSKREYQETQYF.

This chain links TRBV6-1 with TRBJ1-5, with D possibly TRBD1 on 6 matching bases. This CDR3 has 14 amino acids. Trimming took 3 bases from V and 2 from J, leaving 8 bases between them. The germline gives CDR1 MNHNS, CDR2 SASEGT. In DNA form, the CDR3 reads TGTGCCAGCAGTGACAGGGGCGGCAATCAGCCCCAGCATTTT. Residues: CASSDRGGNQPQHF.

The rearrangement joins TRBV6-1 to TRBJ1-3; D remains unclear. The V end lost 7 bases, the J end lost 0 bases, and 10 bases lay between the germline ends. Germline values: CDR1 MNHNS, CDR2 SASEGT. This CDR3 contains 14 residues. The CDR3 loop is CASTPGGSGNTIYF. The CDR3 DNA is TGTGCCAGCACCCCGGGAGGCTCTGGAAACACCATATATTTT.

The V gene is TRBV28, the J gene TRBJ1-6; D not certain. The germline CDR1 and CDR2 sequences are MDHEN and SYDVKM. This CDR3 spans 13 amino acids. Trimming took off 6 bases at V and 10 bases at J, with 13 bases between the two ends. The CDR3 nucleotides read TGTGCCAGCAGGGGCCGGCTTGGGTCACCCCTCCACTTT. This gives the protein CASRGRLGSPLHF.

The rearrangement links TRBV18 to TRBJ1-3; D unclear. V dropped 0 bases and J dropped 0 bases, with 9 bases sitting between them. Per germline, CDR1 KGHSH and CDR2 LQKENI. This CDR3 comprises 16 residues. DNA for the CDR3: TGTGCCAGCTCACCACCTAACAGACACTCTGGAAACACCATATATTTT. It translates to CASSPPNRHSGNTIYF.

The rearrangement links TRBV10-3 to TRBJ1-6, with D hard to call. Trimming took off 3 bases at V and 11 bases at J, with 14 bases between the two ends. CDR1 is ENHRY, CDR2 SYGVKD, per germline. The CDR3 runs to 14 residues. CDR3 protein: CAISELGSRAPLHF. The CDR3, as DNA: TGTGCCATCAGTGAACTGGGTTCGAGGGCACCCCTCCACTTT.

V gene TRBV28 combines with J gene TRBJ2-3; no firm D call. Between the trimmed V and J ends, which lost 5 bases and 0 bases, there was a span of 12 bases. The CDR3 contains 15 residues. CDR1 and CDR2 (germline): MDHEN, SYDVKM. The CDR3 nucleotides read TGTGCCAGCAGTGCATCGCCGACTAGCACAGATACGCAGTATTTT. This translates into CASSASPTSTDTQYF. The full variable domain, in which reference TRBV28 and TRBJ2-3 provide the parts outside the CDR3, is DVKVTQSSRYLVKRTGEKVFLECVQDMDHENMFWYRQDPGLGLRLIYFSYDVKMKEKGDIPEGYSVSREKKERFSLILESASTNQTSMYLCASSASPTSTDTQYFGPGTRLTVL.

J is TRBJ2-1 and V is TRBV7-3, with TRBD2 matching 12 bases. V lost 1 base, J lost 6 bases, and 7 bases stayed unmatched. The CDR3 has 17 residues. Germline CDR1 reads SGHTA; CDR2 reads FQGTGA. The CDR3 reads CASSLNPGLAGTNEQFF. The CDR3 DNA follows: TGTGCCAGCAGCTTAAATCCCGGACTAGCGGGAACCAATGAGCAGTTCTTC. The whole variable domain, filled in from reference TRBV7-3 and TRBJ2-1, reads GAGVSQTPSNKVTEKGKYVELRCDPISGHTALYWYRQSLGQGPEFLIYFQGTGAADDSGLPNDRFFAVRPEGSVSTLKIQRTERGDSAVYLCASSLNPGLAGTNEQFFGPGTRLTVL.

This clone was recorded once. This rearrangement joins TRBV5-1 to TRBJ2-7; 10 nucleotides align to TRBD1. V lost 4 bases and J lost 1; bases outside the gene matches: 2. Germline CDR1 reads SGHRS; CDR2 reads YFSETQ. CDR3 length: 14 amino acids. CDR3 sequence reads: CASSTGQGSYEQYF. CDR3 coding DNA: TGCGCCAGCAGCACGGGACAGGGGTCCTACGAGCAGTACTTC.

The chain couples TRBV4-1 to TRBJ2-1; 8 nucleotides agree with TRBD1. CDR3 length: 17 residues. Germline CDR1 reads MGHRA; CDR2 reads YSYEKL. The junction had 8 bases not matched to a gene; V was cut back by 2 bases and J by 2 bases. The DNA of the CDR3 is TGCGCCAGCAGCCAATCGGGACAGGCAGTAACCTACAATGAGCAGTTCTTC. Amino acids: CASSQSGQAVTYNEQFF.

This chain links TRBV10-1 with TRBJ1-3, with D unresolved. Germline CDR1 and CDR2: WNHNN and SYGVQD (reference sequence). This CDR3 spans 12 amino acids. V lost 9 bases and J 8 bases, leaving 14 bases between the germline ends. CDR3 coding DNA: TGCGCCAGTAGCCCCCCACACCACACCATATATTTT. Protein: CASSPPHHTIYF.

The gene calls are TRBV28 and TRBJ1-1; 7 bases are shared with TRBD1. The CDR3 contains 18 residues. The V gene's germline CDR1 is MDHEN and CDR2 SYDVKM. The V segment lost 7 bases and the J segment 4 bases; nucleotides outside the gene matches: 21. The CDR3 sequence is CASIHSTTWTGLVTEAFF. DNA of the CDR3: TGTGCCAGCATTCACTCGACAACTTGGACAGGCCTCGTCACTGAAGCTTTCTTT.

In its sample, this clone was seen a few times. This chain connects TRBV21-1 to TRBJ1-6. TRBV21-1 is shown as a pseudogene. CDR3 length: 16 residues. The chain's CDR3 is CASSPRGSRGNSPLHF. Here the CDR3 DNA reads TGTGCCAGCAGCCCCCGCGGGTCCCGAGGTAATTCACCCCTCCACTTT.

CDR3 DNA sequence: TGTGCCAGCAGTCTTAACAGGGGTTCCTCTGGAAACACCATATATTTT. Protein product: CASSLNRGSSGNTIYF. The chain employs TRBV6-6 and TRBJ1-3; TRBD1 matches 7 bases. In germline, CDR1 is MNHNY, CDR2 SVGAGI (reference sequence). V gave up 5 bases and J gave up 0 bases; unmatched junction bases: 7. This CDR3 has 16 amino acids.

This clone was detected once. V and J are TRBV5-1 and TRBJ2-1; D may be TRBD1 (6 bases). Trimming stripped 4 bases from V and 0 bases from J, with 11 bases between. There are 15 residues in the CDR3. Germline loops: CDR1 SGHRS, CDR2 YFSETQ. CDR3 region: CASSPGQSSYNEQFF. CDR3 coding DNA: TGCGCCAGCAGCCCAGGACAGAGCTCCTACAATGAGCAGTTCTTC. The full variable domain, rest sourced from reference TRBV5-1 and TRBJ2-1, is KAGVTQTPRYLIKTRGQQVTLSCSPISGHRSVSWYQQTPGQGLQFLFEYFSETQRNKGNFPGRFSGRQFSNSRSEMNVSTLELGDSALYLCASSPGQSSYNEQFFGPGTRLTVL.